This T cell receptor beta chain comes out of a study of blood T cell repertoires in COVID-19. CDR3 length: 16 amino acids. Between the trimmed V and J ends, which lost 0 bases and 0 bases, there was a span of 10 bases. CDR1 is SGHDT and CDR2 is YYEEEE in the germline V gene. Sequencing was performed with immunoSEQ multiplex PCR; in TCRdb, only in-frame clones are kept and a portion is missing. The repertoire consists of about 64,000 clones, with 70% to 90% occurring once and the leading ten covering around 3.5%. J is TRBJ2-4 and V is TRBV5-6; a possible D gene is TRBD1 (5 bases). This clonotype was obtained from a man in his fifties or sixties with active COVID-19. The sample comprised peripheral blood. CDR3 DNA: TGTGCCAGCAGCTTGGGGGGCGAATTAGCCAAAAACATTCAGTACTTC. Translated, it gives CASSLGGELAKNIQYF.